The source of this T cell receptor beta chain is a study of regulatory T cells in long-lasting Graves disease. General study points: Persistent disease favored TRBV28, TRBJ1-2 and TRBJ2-5.

The CDR3 consists of 15 residues. The germline V gene has CDR1 MDHEN and CDR2 SYDVKM. Trimming took 7 bases from V and 7 from J, leaving 20 bases between them. This clonotype was counted many times. Its target is unknown. Building of the TCR beta libraries involved iRepertoire HTBI primers and Arm-PCR of CDR3 regions. TCRdb redid the calling of the multiplex PCR reads with MiXCR, one entry per CDR3 protein. The table has a few hundred thousand distinct CDR3 sequences, approximately 10% seen once. Time point reported: newly diagnosed GD, antithyroid drugs for less than 3 months. Generation of the TCR library employed RNA extracted from PBMCs. Enrollment of patients was through an endocrinology department in Xi'an, China. The data also belong to a second study, concerning T cells in Graves' hyperthyroidism and ophthalmopathy.

The source material was peripheral blood mononuclear cells (PBMCs), sampled at new diagnosis, from a patient treated with antithyroid drugs. The chain joins TRBV28 to TRBJ1-5, with D uncertain. This receptor was taken from a woman aged 18-35 years with Graves disease. The CDR3, as DNA: TGTGCCAGCACTCCCGTCGGGAGTTTAGGCCAGCCCCAGCATTTT. Its translation: CASTPVGSLGQPQHF.